These T cell receptor beta chains were read from a single sample in a study of cytotoxic CD8 clonotypes in ibrutinib-treated CLL. Only in-frame clones appear in the TCRdb table, and some are missing; sequencing was by immunoSEQ multiplex PCR. The table records some 200,000 clones, 60% to 80% of them present only once. The sample here was PBMCs, taken after 12 months of ibrutinib treatment. These receptors originate from a human donor with chronic lymphocytic leukemia. CDR3s include the opening cysteine and the closing phenylalanine or tryptophan. A D gene is named only where the DNA matches it firmly. Clone sizes are given selectively: once, few, many, or a class where the clone is expanded.

abundance: -
d_gene: -
len: 17
j_gene: TRBJ1-1
v_gene: TRBV10-3
CDR3nt: TGTGCCATCAGTGGCTCCAGGGGTAGAGTAGTGAACACTGAAGCTTTCTTT
CDR3aa: CAISGSRGRVVNTEAFF

abundance: -
d_gene: TRBD2
len: 15
j_gene: TRBJ2-1
v_gene: TRBV7-3
CDR3nt: TGTGCCAGCAGCTTAGAGGCTAGCGGGAGAACAGAGCAGTTCTTC
CDR3aa: CASSLEASGRTEQFF

abundance: few
d_gene: -
len: 15
j_gene: TRBJ1-2
v_gene: TRBV4-1
CDR3nt: TGCGCCAGCAGCCAAGATTCGGTTCGAACTGGTGGCTACACCTTC
CDR3aa: CASSQDSVRTGGYTF

abundance: -
d_gene: -
len: 15
j_gene: TRBJ1-1
v_gene: TRBV18
CDR3nt: TGTGCCAGCTCACCAGGGGTCCTTATGAACACTGAAGCTTTCTTT
CDR3aa: CASSPGVLMNTEAFF

abundance: -
d_gene: TRBD1
len: 18
j_gene: TRBJ1-3
v_gene: TRBV5-1
CDR3nt: TGCGCCAGCAGCTTTTTTTCGGGGGGACAGACCTCTGGAAACACCATATATTTT
CDR3aa: CASSFFSGGQTSGNTIYF

abundance: -
d_gene: -
len: 13
j_gene: TRBJ1-1
v_gene: TRBV11-2
CDR3nt: TGTGCCAGCAGCTTAACAGCGAACACTGAAGCTTTCTTT
CDR3aa: CASSLTANTEAFF

abundance: -
d_gene: -
len: 12
j_gene: TRBJ1-2
v_gene: TRBV18
CDR3nt: TGTGCCAGCTCACCACTTTCCGAGGTCTACACCTTC
CDR3aa: CASSPLSEVYTF

abundance: many
d_gene: -
len: 12
j_gene: TRBJ1-1
v_gene: TRBV30
CDR3nt: TGTGCCTGGAGTACCCGGGGGTTTGAAGCTTTCTTT
CDR3aa: CAWSTRGFEAFF

abundance: -
d_gene: -
len: 15
j_gene: TRBJ1-4
v_gene: TRBV15
CDR3nt: TGTGCCACCAGCAGAGTCGACAGGAGTAATGAAAAACTGTTTTTT
CDR3aa: CATSRVDRSNEKLFF

abundance: -
d_gene: TRBD1
len: 15
j_gene: TRBJ2-5
v_gene: TRBV7-8
CDR3nt: TGTGCCAGCAGCTACCGACAGGGGGTGAGGGAGACCCAGTACTTC
CDR3aa: CASSYRQGVRETQYF

abundance: -
d_gene: -
len: 13
j_gene: TRBJ1-2
v_gene: TRBV13
CDR3nt: TGTGCCAGCAGCCGGGGTTCTGACTATGGCTACACCTTC
CDR3aa: CASSRGSDYGYTF

abundance: -
d_gene: -
len: 16
j_gene: TRBJ2-6
v_gene: TRBV7-3
CDR3nt: TGTGCCAGCAGCTTGGGACCGGCCTCTGGGGCCAACGTCCTGACTTTC
CDR3aa: CASSLGPASGANVLTF

abundance: few
d_gene: -
len: 13
j_gene: TRBJ2-7
v_gene: TRBV4-1
CDR3nt: TGCGCCAGCAGCCAATACCTAGAATACGAGCAGTACTTC
CDR3aa: CASSQYLEYEQYF

abundance: -
d_gene: -
len: 17
j_gene: TRBJ2-2
v_gene: TRBV5-1
CDR3nt: TGCGCCAGCAGCCCCGGGACCCAGGCTTCGAACACCGGGGAGCTGTTTTTT
CDR3aa: CASSPGTQASNTGELFF

abundance: -
d_gene: -
len: 13
j_gene: TRBJ2-7
v_gene: TRBV19
CDR3nt: TGTGCCAGTAGTATCTCGGGGGTTGACGAGCAGTACTTC
CDR3aa: CASSISGVDEQYF

abundance: -
d_gene: -
len: 11
j_gene: TRBJ1-1
v_gene: TRBV20-1
CDR3nt: TGCAGTGCAAAGCTAAACACTGAAGCTTTCTTT
CDR3aa: CSAKLNTEAFF

abundance: few
d_gene: -
len: 15
j_gene: TRBJ2-1
v_gene: TRBV19
CDR3nt: TGTGCCAGTAGTGCCGGGACATTTGTCTACAATGAGCAGTTCTTC
CDR3aa: CASSAGTFVYNEQFF

abundance: -
d_gene: -
len: 14
j_gene: TRBJ1-2
v_gene: TRBV7-2
CDR3nt: TGTGCCAGCACCATACTACAGAGAAACTATGGCTACACCTTC
CDR3aa: CASTILQRNYGYTF

abundance: -
d_gene: -
len: 16
j_gene: TRBJ1-3
v_gene: TRBV6-6
CDR3nt: TGTGCCAGCAGTTACGGCCCGGGGGCGCGGGGAAACACCATATATTTT
CDR3aa: CASSYGPGARGNTIYF

abundance: -
d_gene: -
len: 16
j_gene: TRBJ1-4
v_gene: TRBV2
CDR3nt: TGTGCCAGCAGTCCCCGGAGAGCGTCGGCTAATGAAAAACTGTTTTTT
CDR3aa: CASSPRRASANEKLFF

abundance: many
d_gene: TRBD1
len: 16
j_gene: TRBJ2-3
v_gene: TRBV5-5
CDR3nt: TGTGCCAGCAGCCGGGAACAGGGGGATGGCACAGATACGCAGTATTTT
CDR3aa: CASSREQGDGTDTQYF

abundance: -
d_gene: -
len: 14
j_gene: TRBJ2-4
v_gene: TRBV30
CDR3nt: TGTGCCTCTGGGGGAGACAGTTCGGGAAACATTCAGTACTTC
CDR3aa: CASGGDSSGNIQYF

abundance: -
d_gene: TRBD1
len: 14
j_gene: TRBJ2-7
v_gene: TRBV29-1
CDR3nt: TGCAGCGTTGAGCAAAGACAGGGATCCTACGAGCAGTACTTC
CDR3aa: CSVEQRQGSYEQYF

abundance: -
d_gene: -
len: 14
j_gene: TRBJ1-2
v_gene: TRBV18
CDR3nt: TGTGCCAGCTCCCTAGACAGGTCCTTCTATGGCTACACCTTC
CDR3aa: CASSLDRSFYGYTF

abundance: few
d_gene: -
len: 14
j_gene: TRBJ1-2
v_gene: TRBV30
CDR3nt: TGTGCCTGGAGTGTACATCGGACGCCCTATGGCTACACCTTC
CDR3aa: CAWSVHRTPYGYTF

abundance: -
d_gene: -
len: 13
j_gene: TRBJ2-5
v_gene: TRBV11-2
CDR3nt: TGTGCCAGCAGCCGTGGGGTCCGAGAGACCCAGTACTTC
CDR3aa: CASSRGVRETQYF

abundance: -
d_gene: -
len: 15
j_gene: TRBJ1-2
v_gene: TRBV11-2
CDR3nt: TGTGCCAGCCCTTACCTCGGGCTTACTCCCTATGGCTACACCTTC
CDR3aa: CASPYLGLTPYGYTF

abundance: -
d_gene: TRBD1
len: 17
j_gene: TRBJ1-4
v_gene: TRBV7-9
CDR3nt: TGTGCCAGCAGCTTACCCTATCGACAGGGAGAGTATGAAAAACTGTTTTTT
CDR3aa: CASSLPYRQGEYEKLFF

abundance: -
d_gene: -
len: 14
j_gene: TRBJ2-1
v_gene: TRBV19
CDR3nt: TGTGCCAGTAGTAGTCTAGCAGACTACAATGAGCAGTTCTTC
CDR3aa: CASSSLADYNEQFF

abundance: -
d_gene: -
len: 11
j_gene: TRBJ1-1
v_gene: TRBV5-8
CDR3nt: TGTGCCAGCAGCTTGACAGGTGAAGCTTTCTTT
CDR3aa: CASSLTGEAFF

abundance: once
d_gene: TRBD2
len: 15
j_gene: TRBJ2-7
v_gene: TRBV7-2
CDR3nt: TGTGCCAGCAGCCTACTAGCGGGCGGTTCCTACGAGCAGTACTTC
CDR3aa: CASSLLAGGSYEQYF

abundance: -
d_gene: -
len: 13
j_gene: TRBJ1-2
v_gene: TRBV7-2
CDR3nt: TGTGCCAGCAGCCTACAGGTGCTCTATGGCTACACCTTC
CDR3aa: CASSLQVLYGYTF

abundance: -
d_gene: TRBD1
len: 14
j_gene: TRBJ1-5
v_gene: TRBV30
CDR3nt: TGTGCCTGGAGTGCGGGGACAGTAAATCAGCCCCAGCATTTT
CDR3aa: CAWSAGTVNQPQHF

abundance: -
d_gene: -
len: 15
j_gene: TRBJ2-1
v_gene: TRBV14
CDR3nt: TGTGCCAGCAGACATCGTTTGACTCCTTACAATGAGCAGTTCTTC
CDR3aa: CASRHRLTPYNEQFF

abundance: few
d_gene: -
len: 11
j_gene: TRBJ1-1
v_gene: TRBV10-3
CDR3nt: TGTGCCGCCCGAGGGACCACTGAAGCTTTCTTT
CDR3aa: CAARGTTEAFF

abundance: few
d_gene: -
len: 11
j_gene: TRBJ1-2
v_gene: TRBV28
CDR3nt: TGTGCCAGCAGTCTTACGGGTGGCTACACCTTC
CDR3aa: CASSLTGGYTF

abundance: -
d_gene: -
len: 17
j_gene: TRBJ1-5
v_gene: TRBV27
CDR3nt: TGTGCCAGCAGCCAAAACTTGGCTACGTGGGCCAATCAGCCCCAGCATTTT
CDR3aa: CASSQNLATWANQPQHF

abundance: -
d_gene: -
len: 14
j_gene: TRBJ2-7
v_gene: TRBV28
CDR3nt: TGTGCCAGCAGTTTGGGCCCGAGCTCCTACGAGCAGTACTTC
CDR3aa: CASSLGPSSYEQYF

abundance: once
d_gene: -
len: 12
j_gene: TRBJ1-2
v_gene: TRBV6-5
CDR3nt: TGTGCCAGCAGTTACTGGGGTTGGGGCTACACCTTC
CDR3aa: CASSYWGWGYTF

abundance: -
d_gene: -
len: 17
j_gene: TRBJ2-2
v_gene: TRBV2
CDR3nt: TGTGCCAGCAGTACTCAGGCGCTAGCTAGGGGCACCGGGGAGCTGTTTTTT
CDR3aa: CASSTQALARGTGELFF

abundance: -
d_gene: -
len: 14
j_gene: TRBJ1-3
v_gene: TRBV7-2
CDR3nt: TGTGCCAGCAGCCTTGGCCCCTCTGGAAACACCATATATTTT
CDR3aa: CASSLGPSGNTIYF

abundance: -
d_gene: -
len: 17
j_gene: TRBJ2-1
v_gene: TRBV4-3
CDR3nt: TGCGCCAGCAGCCAAGAGGGAGCGTGGGGCTCCTACAATGAGCAGTTCTTC
CDR3aa: CASSQEGAWGSYNEQFF

abundance: once
d_gene: -
len: 14
j_gene: TRBJ1-4
v_gene: TRBV5-6
CDR3nt: TGTGCCAGCAGCTTGAGGGTACCTAATGAAAAACTGTTTTTT
CDR3aa: CASSLRVPNEKLFF

abundance: -
d_gene: -
len: 12
j_gene: TRBJ2-7
v_gene: TRBV18
CDR3nt: TGTGCCAGCTCACCCTGGGGGAGCGAGCAGTACTTC
CDR3aa: CASSPWGSEQYF

abundance: few
d_gene: -
len: 13
j_gene: TRBJ2-1
v_gene: TRBV6-5
CDR3nt: TGTGCCAGCAGTCGGACGGTAAACAATGAGCAGTTCTTC
CDR3aa: CASSRTVNNEQFF

abundance: -
d_gene: TRBD1
len: 13
j_gene: TRBJ2-7
v_gene: TRBV11-2
CDR3nt: TGTGCCAGCAGCTTGGACAGGGGTGCCGAGCAGTACTTC
CDR3aa: CASSLDRGAEQYF

abundance: -
d_gene: TRBD1
len: 15
j_gene: TRBJ1-1
v_gene: TRBV25-1
CDR3nt: TGTGCCAGCAGTGAATGGGGCAGGGGGACCACTGAAGCTTTCTTT
CDR3aa: CASSEWGRGTTEAFF

abundance: -
d_gene: -
len: 12
j_gene: TRBJ2-7
v_gene: TRBV30
CDR3nt: TGTGCCTGGAGTGTAGGGGGGATTGAGCAGTACTTC
CDR3aa: CAWSVGGIEQYF

abundance: -
d_gene: TRBD2
len: 15
j_gene: TRBJ2-7
v_gene: TRBV7-2
CDR3nt: TGTGCCAGCAGCCCCACTAGCGGGAGGGCCTACGAGCAGTACTTC
CDR3aa: CASSPTSGRAYEQYF

abundance: once
d_gene: -
len: 14
j_gene: TRBJ1-2
v_gene: TRBV30
CDR3nt: TGTGCCTGGAGTGACGGATATCCATACGGTGGCTACACCTTC
CDR3aa: CAWSDGYPYGGYTF

abundance: -
d_gene: TRBD2
len: 15
j_gene: TRBJ2-7
v_gene: TRBV30
CDR3nt: TGTGCCTGGAGTGTGGGAGGGGCCCTCTCCTACGAGCAGTACTTC
CDR3aa: CAWSVGGALSYEQYF

abundance: -
d_gene: TRBD1
len: 16
j_gene: TRBJ1-1
v_gene: TRBV6-5
CDR3nt: TGTGCCAGCAGTTCCTACAGGGGCTTGGGCAACACTGAAGCTTTCTTT
CDR3aa: CASSSYRGLGNTEAFF

abundance: -
d_gene: -
len: 14
j_gene: TRBJ1-5
v_gene: TRBV29-1
CDR3nt: TGCAGCGTTGACCCCACCGGGGAAGGGCAGCCCCAGCATTTT
CDR3aa: CSVDPTGEGQPQHF

abundance: -
d_gene: -
len: 14
j_gene: TRBJ1-1
v_gene: TRBV7-3
CDR3nt: TGTGCCAGCAGCTTAGACGGGGGTGTCACTGAAGCTTTCTTT
CDR3aa: CASSLDGGVTEAFF

abundance: -
d_gene: TRBD1
len: 15
j_gene: TRBJ2-5
v_gene: TRBV18
CDR3nt: TGTGCCAGCTCCCACTCCAGGGGGCGCGGGGAGACCCAGTACTTC
CDR3aa: CASSHSRGRGETQYF

abundance: -
d_gene: TRBD1
len: 13
j_gene: TRBJ1-2
v_gene: TRBV12-5
CDR3nt: TGTGCTAGTGGTGTAGACAGGGTTGCGGGCTACACCTTC
CDR3aa: CASGVDRVAGYTF

abundance: -
d_gene: -
len: 13
j_gene: TRBJ2-2
v_gene: TRBV7-3
CDR3nt: TGTGCCAGCAGCTCGTCGAACACCGGGGAGCTGTTTTTT
CDR3aa: CASSSSNTGELFF

abundance: -
d_gene: -
len: 15
j_gene: TRBJ1-2
v_gene: TRBV5-6
CDR3nt: TGTGCCAGCAGCAGAGCCCGGGACCCTGGCTATGGCTACACCTTC
CDR3aa: CASSRARDPGYGYTF

abundance: -
d_gene: -
len: 17
j_gene: TRBJ2-2
v_gene: TRBV4-3
CDR3nt: TGCGCCAGCAGCCAAGCGGTAGGGAGCGGGAACACCGGGGAGCTGTTTTTT
CDR3aa: CASSQAVGSGNTGELFF

abundance: -
d_gene: -
len: 14
j_gene: TRBJ2-7
v_gene: TRBV6-5
CDR3nt: TGTGCCAGCAGTTACCACGCGGCCTCCTACGAGCAGTACTTC
CDR3aa: CASSYHAASYEQYF